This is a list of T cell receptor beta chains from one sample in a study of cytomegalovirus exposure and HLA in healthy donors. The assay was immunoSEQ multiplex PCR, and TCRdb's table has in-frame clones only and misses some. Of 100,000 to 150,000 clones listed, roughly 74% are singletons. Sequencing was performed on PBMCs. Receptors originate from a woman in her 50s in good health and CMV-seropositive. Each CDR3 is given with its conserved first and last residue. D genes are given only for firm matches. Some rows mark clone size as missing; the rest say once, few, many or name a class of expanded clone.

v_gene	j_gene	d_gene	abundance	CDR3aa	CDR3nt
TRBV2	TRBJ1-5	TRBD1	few	CASSPLTGDRQPQHF	TGTGCCAGCTCCCCCCTTACAGGGGATAGGCAGCCCCAGCATTTT
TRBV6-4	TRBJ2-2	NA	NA	CASSDPTTTGELFF	TGTGCCAGCAGTGACCCGACAACCACCGGGGAGCTGTTTTTT
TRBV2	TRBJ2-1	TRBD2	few	CASSGGRSYNEQFF	TGTGCCAGTAGCGGGGGGCGTTCCTACAATGAGCAGTTCTTC
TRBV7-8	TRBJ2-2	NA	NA	CASSLAQGWTGELFF	TGTGCCAGCAGCTTAGCCCAGGGCTGGACCGGGGAGCTGTTTTTT
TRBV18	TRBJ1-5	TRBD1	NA	CASSPPEGTGLQPQHF	TGTGCCAGCTCACCACCAGAAGGGACAGGGCTTCAGCCCCAGCATTTT
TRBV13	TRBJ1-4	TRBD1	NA	CASSLVKGQGDFEKLFF	TGTGCCAGCAGCTTAGTCAAAGGACAGGGAGATTTTGAAAAACTGTTTTTT
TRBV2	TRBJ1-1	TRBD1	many	CASSPRQGRTNTEAFF	TGTGCCAGCAGCCCCCGACAGGGGAGAACGAACACTGAAGCTTTCTTT
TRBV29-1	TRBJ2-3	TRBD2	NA	CSVTRLAGAGSTDTQYF	TGCAGCGTTACCCGACTAGCGGGGGCCGGGAGCACAGATACGCAGTATTTT
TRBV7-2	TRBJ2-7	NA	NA	CASSFQGGTYEQYF	TGTGCCAGCAGCTTCCAGGGTGGGACTTACGAGCAGTACTTC
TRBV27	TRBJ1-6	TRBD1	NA	CASSLYGTGYNSPLHF	TGTGCCAGCAGTTTATATGGGACAGGGTATAATTCACCCCTCCACTTT
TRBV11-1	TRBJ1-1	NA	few	CASSTGMRGTEAFF	TGTGCCAGCAGTACAGGGATGAGGGGAACTGAAGCTTTCTTT
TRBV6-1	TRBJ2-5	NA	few	CASIRQYQETQYF	TGTGCCAGCATTAGACAGTACCAAGAGACCCAGTACTTC
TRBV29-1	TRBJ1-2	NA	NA	CSVDRGADDHGYTF	TGCAGCGTTGATCGGGGGGCGGACGACCATGGCTACACCTTC
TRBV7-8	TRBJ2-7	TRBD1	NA	CASSLFPGTVSYEQYF	TGTGCCAGCAGCCTCTTCCCCGGGACAGTCTCCTACGAGCAGTACTTC
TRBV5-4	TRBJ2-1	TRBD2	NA	CASSRTRYEQFF	TGTGCCAGCAGCAGGACTAGGTATGAGCAGTTCTTC
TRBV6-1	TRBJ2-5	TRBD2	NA	CASSELAGGQETQYF	TGTGCCAGCAGTGAACTAGCGGGGGGGCAAGAGACCCAGTACTTC
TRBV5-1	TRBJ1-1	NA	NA	CASSFSPSLNTEAFF	TGCGCCAGCAGCTTTTCCCCCTCCTTGAACACTGAAGCTTTCTTT
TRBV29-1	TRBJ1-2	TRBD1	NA	CSVEDLVGRGRSAGYTF	TGCAGCGTTGAAGATCTCGTTGGAAGGGGGCGCAGTGCTGGCTACACCTTC
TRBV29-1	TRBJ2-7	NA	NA	CSDVIPCFFGRFRDEQYF	TGCAGCGACGTCATCCCGTGTTTTTTCGGGAGATTCCGAGACGAGCAGTACTTC
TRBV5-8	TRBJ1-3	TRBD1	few	CASSRDRVSGNTIYF	TGTGCCAGCAGCCGGGACAGGGTATCAGGAAACACCATATATTTT
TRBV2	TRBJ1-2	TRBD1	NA	CASSSGTGRTNYGYTF	TGTGCCAGCAGCTCCGGGACAGGGAGGACTAACTATGGCTACACCTTC
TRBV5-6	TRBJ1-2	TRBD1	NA	CASSLRQGRGYTF	TGTGCCAGCAGCCTTAGACAGGGTAGAGGCTACACCTTC
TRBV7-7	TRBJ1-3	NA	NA	CASSLAEGAGNAIYF	TGTGCCAGCAGCCTCGCCGAAGGGGCGGGAAACGCCATATATTTT
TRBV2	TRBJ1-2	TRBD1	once	CASSFTQGVQGYTF	TGTGCCAGCAGCTTCACCCAGGGGGTTCAAGGCTACACCTTC
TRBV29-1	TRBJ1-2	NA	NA	CSVARDYGYTF	TGCAGCGTTGCGCGGGACTATGGCTACACCTTC
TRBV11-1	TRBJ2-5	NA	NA	CASSLGRGQETQYF	TGTGCCAGCAGCTTAGGGCGGGGCCAAGAGACCCAGTACTTC
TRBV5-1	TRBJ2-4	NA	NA	CASSTRDSNIQYF	TGCGCCAGCAGCACCAGGGACTCCAACATTCAGTACTTC
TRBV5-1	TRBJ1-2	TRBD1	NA	CASSLTGGLGYTF	TGCGCCAGCAGCTTAACAGGGGGCCTCGGCTACACCTTC
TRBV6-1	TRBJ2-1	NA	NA	CASSDNRPRGTANEQFF	TGTGCCAGCAGTGATAATCGGCCCAGGGGTACGGCCAATGAGCAGTTCTTC
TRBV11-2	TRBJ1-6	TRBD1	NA	CASTPGTGNSPLHF	TGTGCCAGCACCCCCGGGACAGGCAATTCACCCCTCCACTTT
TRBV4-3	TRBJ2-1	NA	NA	CASSHRPGDEQFF	TGCGCCAGCAGCCATCGCCCAGGGGATGAGCAGTTCTTC
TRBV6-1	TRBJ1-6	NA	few	CASSQNSPLHF	TGTGCCAGCAGCCAAAATTCACCCCTCCACTTT
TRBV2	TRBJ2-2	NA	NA	CASSIGGPTTGELFF	TGTGCCAGCAGTATCGGGGGGCCGACGACCGGGGAGCTGTTTTTT
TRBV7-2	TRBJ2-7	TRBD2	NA	CASSSWTSGGAYEQYF	TGTGCCAGCAGCTCGTGGACTAGCGGGGGGGCCTACGAGCAGTACTTC
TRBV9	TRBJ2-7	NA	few	CASSAGIGILRDEQYF	TGTGCCAGCAGCGCCGGGATCGGAATCCTTCGGGACGAGCAGTACTTC
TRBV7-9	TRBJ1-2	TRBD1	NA	CASSLAAGTGGSGYTF	TGTGCCAGCAGCTTAGCGGCGGGGACAGGGGGAAGTGGCTACACCTTC
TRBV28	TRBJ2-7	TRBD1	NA	CASSSHWTGLSYEQYF	TGTGCCAGCAGTTCCCACTGGACAGGGCTCTCCTACGAGCAGTACTTC
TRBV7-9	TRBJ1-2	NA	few	CASSSYGYTF	TGTGCCAGCAGCTCGTATGGCTACACCTTC
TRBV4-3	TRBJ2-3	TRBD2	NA	CASSQGASGGHGSTDTQYF	TGCGCCAGCAGCCAAGGGGCTAGCGGGGGGCACGGGAGCACAGATACGCAGTATTTT
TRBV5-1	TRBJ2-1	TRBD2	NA	CASSEGARGGLDEQFF	TGCGCCAGCAGCGAGGGGGCGCGGGGGGGCCTGGATGAGCAGTTCTTC
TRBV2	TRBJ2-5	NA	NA	CASGIESETQYF	TGTGCCAGCGGCATCGAATCCGAGACCCAGTACTTC
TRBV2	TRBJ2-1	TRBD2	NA	CASSGTSGRRGYNEQFF	TGTGCCAGCAGTGGGACTAGCGGACGACGGGGGTACAATGAGCAGTTCTTC
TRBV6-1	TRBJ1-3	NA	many	CASSSPAGSGNTIYF	TGTGCCAGCAGTTCCCCGGCCGGGTCTGGAAACACCATATATTTT
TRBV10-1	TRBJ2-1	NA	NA	CASSESGGPYNEQFF	TGCGCCAGCAGTGAGTCGGGCGGGCCGTACAATGAGCAGTTCTTC
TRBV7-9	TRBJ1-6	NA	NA	CSSTEGRNSPLHF	TGTTCCAGCACGGAGGGTCGGAATTCACCCCTCCACTTT
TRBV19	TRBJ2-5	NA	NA	CASSLYLGETQYF	TGTGCCAGTAGCCTATACCTCGGGGAGACCCAGTACTTC
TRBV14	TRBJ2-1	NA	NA	CASSPGVYNEQFF	TGTGCCAGCAGCCCGGGGGTCTACAATGAGCAGTTCTTC
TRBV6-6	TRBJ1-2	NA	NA	CASSYSTERDGYTF	TGTGCCAGCAGTTACTCGACAGAGCGAGATGGCTACACCTTC
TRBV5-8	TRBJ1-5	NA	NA	CASSARGGGGQPQHF	TGTGCCAGCAGCGCCCGGGGGGGCGGAGGTCAGCCCCAGCATTTT
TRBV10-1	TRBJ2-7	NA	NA	CASSETETYEQYF	TGCGCCAGCAGTGAGACAGAAACCTACGAGCAGTACTTC
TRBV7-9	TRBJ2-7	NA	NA	CASSLVPHYEQYF	TGTGCCAGCAGCTTAGTACCACACTACGAGCAGTACTTC
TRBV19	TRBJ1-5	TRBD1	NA	CASSQGGNQPQHF	TGTGCCAGTAGTCAGGGGGGCAATCAGCCCCAGCATTTT
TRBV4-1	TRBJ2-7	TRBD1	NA	CASSQVRQGEQYF	TGCGCCAGCAGCCAAGTACGACAGGGGGAGCAGTACTTC
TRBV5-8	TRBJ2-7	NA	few	CASSLRDTTYEQYF	TGTGCCAGCAGCTTGCGGGACACCACCTACGAGCAGTACTTC